Sequencing of this T cell receptor beta chain was carried out in a study of blood T cell repertoires in COVID-19. Overall study: Both acute and convalescent COVID-19 samples were obtained from the United States, Italy and Spain. T cells, B-cell-depleted T cells, or PBMCs provided the cDNA or gDNA that served as material.

Original methodology: How many nucleated cells were present was estimated from reference gene primer amplification. Clones were sequenced by immunoSEQ multiplex PCR, and TCRdb holds only the in-frame ones, with some missing. V, J and clone size are those of that table, while D and trimming were read from the DNA. This sample has tens of thousands of clones, with less than 90% found just once. The sequence was obtained from a man older than 75 with acute or convalescent COVID-19. Material: peripheral blood.

The CDR3 region is CASSATGQGYEKLFF. CDR3 DNA sequence: TGTGCCAGCAGCGCGACGGGACAGGGGTATGAAAAACTGTTTTTT. This chain connects TRBV11-3 to TRBJ1-4; 10 nucleotides align to TRBD1. This CDR3 has 15 residues. Trimming at V came to 5 bases and at J to 6 bases, leaving 6 bases not matched to a gene. Germline V gene sequence: CDR1 SGHNT, CDR2 YENEEA.